This T cell receptor (beta chain) comes out of a study of T cell responses to AZD1222 COVID-19 vaccine. Overall study: Some second doses came at about 4 weeks and others at about 12 weeks; these were pooled. Findings and limits, study-wide: In a largely white British group with more females than males, clonal diversity was possibly underestimated.

Data came from immunoSEQ multiplex PCR; TCRdb stores just in-frame clones and leaves some out. This sample carries 100,000 to 150,000 clones, about nine tenths of them seen once, and the ten largest clones take just under 6.5%. A word on this clone: Its antigen is undetermined. Other DNA sequences of this sample code for an identical CDR3.

The source material was peripheral blood, sampled on day 0 of AZD1222 vaccination. This receptor was identified in an adult in good health.

CDR3 protein: CASSQGQNYGYTF. In nucleotides, the CDR3 is TGTGCCAGCAGCCAAGGACAGAACTATGGCTACACCTTC. This rearrangement joins TRBV3-1 (or the pseudogene TRBV3-2) to TRBJ1-2; TRBD1 is a possible D gene (5 bases). Per the germline V gene, CDR1 is LGHDT and CDR2 is YNNKEL (reference sequence). CDR3 length: 13 amino acids. The V and J ends lost 1 base and 2 bases respectively, with 5 bases between them.